This TCR beta chain came from a study of cytomegalovirus exposure and HLA in healthy donors. The PCR was carried out with 60 Vbeta primers and 13 Jbeta primers. Using immunoSEQ multiplex PCR, the repertoire was profiled, and TCRdb retains in-frame clones only, with some absent. The sample lists about 89,000 clones, roughly 63% occurring once. Germline V gives CDR1 MNHNY, CDR2 SVGAGI (reference sequence). Trimming cost V 6 bases and J 5 bases; bases outside gene matches: 6. This CDR3 has 14 residues. The sample taken for sequencing was PBMCs. The chain links TRBV6-6 to TRBJ2-7; TRBD1 matches at 11 bases. The receptor comes from a woman aged 30 to 39 in good health and CMV-seronegative. The CDR3 DNA reads as TGTGCCAGCAGCCGGGGACAGGGGGTCCACGAGCAGTACTTC. Protein: CASSRGQGVHEQYF.